The 28 T cell receptor beta chains reported below all come from one sample, sequenced in a study of T cell clonotyping in hematopoietic cell transplantation (dated by TCRdb to the early 2020s). Library creation used the immunoSEQ multiplex PCR assay. TCRdb holds this immuneACCESS table with in-frame rearrangements only. Some clones are missing; in checked studies, unresolved V genes explain under half, and the rest has no known cause. This sample comprises just under 20,000 clones, approximately 80% of them detected only once. The ten largest clonotypes hold approximately 15% of the sample. Sequenced sample: peripheral blood mononuclear cells. The receptors stem from a man in his sixties in good health. Some clones in this sample may be carry-over from other donors' samples.

The rearrangement links TRBV18 to TRBJ1-1; tentative D call: TRBD1 (5 bases). Germline loops: CDR1 KGHSH, CDR2 LQKENI. V lost 5 bases, J lost 3 bases, and 13 bases lay in between. The CDR3 has 14 amino acids. CDR3 residues: CASSERRDDTEAFF. The CDR3 DNA reads as TGTGCCAGCTCAGAACGGAGGGACGACACTGAAGCTTTCTTT.

This chain links TRBV7-8 with TRBJ1-5; D gene ambiguous. The CDR3 sequence is 14 residues long. The germline V gene encodes CDR1 SGHVS and CDR2 FQNEAQ. Between the trimmed V and J ends, which lost 4 bases and 4 bases, there was a span of 11 bases. The CDR3 here is CASSSHGDNQPQHF. DNA of the CDR3: TGTGCCAGCAGCTCCCATGGGGATAATCAGCCCCAGCATTTT.

The chain uses TRBV11-3 and TRBJ1-1; no firm D call. V dropped 4 bases and J dropped 2 bases, with 14 bases sitting between them. Germline CDR1 is SGHNT and CDR2 is YENEEA. The CDR3 has 15 amino acids. This CDR3 reads CASSSLSLSNTEAFF. The DNA for the CDR3 is TGTGCCAGCAGCTCTCTGAGCCTTAGCAACACTGAAGCTTTCTTT.

CDR3 DNA: TGTGCCAGCAGTTACTCGAGCGGGAGGTTGGATACGCAGTATTTT. Translating gives CASSYSSGRLDTQYF. The chain carries TRBV6-5 and TRBJ2-3; 9 bases fit TRBD2. The CDR3 covers 15 residues. With 0 bases clipped from V and 6 bases from J, the junction kept 4 bases outside the gene matches. From germline, CDR1 is MNHEY and CDR2 SVGAGI.

The J gene is TRBJ2-5, the V gene TRBV10-1, with a tentative D call TRBD2 (5 bases). In germline, CDR1 is WNHNN, CDR2 SYGVQD (reference sequence). CDR3 length: 15 amino acids. V was cut by 0 bases and J by 9 bases, with 17 bases left in between. The DNA of the CDR3 is TGCGCCAGCAGTGAGTCGAAAAGTCCCGAGAGGGCCCAGTACTTC. Its translation is CASSESKSPERAQYF.

The chain combines TRBV11-2 with TRBJ1-3; D not resolved. V was trimmed by 3 bases and J by 2 bases, leaving 14 bases between them. Germline V gene data show CDR1 as SGHAT and CDR2 as FQNNGV. The CDR3 length is 16 residues. The CDR3 bases are TGTGCCAGCAGCTTTACCCATAGGTCCACTGGAAACACCATATATTTT. Protein: CASSFTHRSTGNTIYF.

This clone was detected only a few times. The V gene is TRBV27, the J gene TRBJ1-2; D possibly corresponds to TRBD1 (5 bases). The CDR3 contains 12 residues. V was shortened by 8 bases and J by 4 bases, with 11 bases between the two germline ends. Germline assignment: CDR1 MNHEY and CDR2 SMNVEV (reference sequence). CDR3 nucleotide sequence: TGTGCCAGCGGGGCCGAGGTCTATGGCTACACCTTC. It codes for CASGAEVYGYTF.

The V call is TRBV5-6, the J call TRBJ2-5; 7 bases fit TRBD2. The V gene's germline CDR1 is SGHDT and CDR2 YYEEEE. The trim removed 3 bases at V and 0 bases at J, leaving 2 bases unmatched. The CDR3 loop spans 14 amino acids. The CDR3 DNA sequence: TGTGCCAGCAGCTACGGACTAGACCAAGAGACCCAGTACTTC. Protein: CASSYGLDQETQYF.

CDR3 nucleotides: TGCGCCAGCAGCCCTACTTGGGGGGCAACTAATGAAAAACTGTTTTTT. This gives the protein CASSPTWGATNEKLFF. The rearrangement links TRBV4-1 to TRBJ1-4, with D perhaps matching TRBD1 (5 bases). This CDR3 has 16 residues. The germline V and J ends were trimmed by 4 bases and 0 bases, with 12 bases remaining between them. CDR1 is MGHRA, CDR2 YSYEKL, per germline.

This clone has more than one count but fewer than ten. CDR3 sequence reads: CASSQARETQYF. Written as DNA, the CDR3 is TGTGCCAGCAGCCAAGCCCGGGAGACCCAGTACTTC. The rearrangement uses TRBV14 and TRBJ2-5; no clear D. Germline V lookup: CDR1 SGHDN, CDR2 FVKESK. Trimming removed 1 base at V and 5 bases at J, with 5 bases between. This CDR3 has 12 residues. Supplemented by reference TRBV14 and TRBJ2-5, the full variable domain reads EAGVTQFPSHSVIEKGQTVTLRCDPISGHDNLYWYRRVMGKEIKFLLHFVKESKQDESGMPNNRFLAERTGGTYSTLKVQPAELEDSGVYFCASSQARETQYFGPGTRLLVL.

This rearrangement joins TRBV14 to TRBJ1-4, with D perhaps TRBD1 (5 bases). Deletions cut 3 bases from V and 10 bases from J, with 24 bases between. The CDR3 consists of 17 residues. The germline V gene has CDR1 SGHDN and CDR2 FVKESK. The CDR3 region is CASSHTLSPSYGGKLFF. Written as DNA, the CDR3 is TGTGCCAGCAGCCACACATTGAGCCCTTCCTACGGGGGAAAACTGTTTTTT.

This clone was picked up one time. V gene TRBV5-4 combines with J gene TRBJ2-7; 7 bases agree with TRBD2. This CDR3 has 15 residues. Trimming cost V 5 bases and J 4 bases; bases outside gene matches: 12. Germline-derived CDR1 and CDR2 are SGHNT and YYREEE (reference sequence). CDR3 region: CASSDRTRGRYEQYF. CDR3 DNA sequence: TGTGCCAGCAGTGATAGGACTAGAGGGAGATACGAGCAGTACTTC.

The chain recombines TRBV6-5 with TRBJ2-1; tentatively, D is TRBD1 or TRBD2 (5 bases each). Germline V gene lookup returns CDR1 MNHEY and CDR2 SVGAGI. V lost 4 bases to trimming and J lost 8 bases, with 12 bases between them. CDR3 size: 13 residues. CDR3 amino acids: CASSSGALDEQFF. CDR3 DNA: TGTGCCAGCAGTTCCGGGGCCCTGGATGAGCAGTTCTTC.

This rearrangement joins TRBV9 to TRBJ1-2; no definite D call. CDR1 is SGDLS, CDR2 YYNGEE, per germline. The CDR3 runs 17 residues. Trimming took off 0 bases at V and 4 bases at J, with 19 bases between the two ends. CDR3 nucleotides: TGTGCCAGCAGCGTAGCTGAAGGAAAGGGCCGAGGCTATGGCTACACCTTC. This encodes CASSVAEGKGRGYGYTF.

The chain is built from TRBV4-3 and TRBJ1-4; D is perhaps TRBD1 (5 bases). The V gene's germline CDR1 is LGHNA and CDR2 YSLEER. The CDR3 is 16 amino acids. V lost 0 bases, J lost 6 bases, and 14 bases lay in between. This CDR3 reads CASSQDVGRRYEKLFF. The CDR3 DNA reads as TGCGCCAGCAGCCAAGATGTGGGGCGGCGATATGAAAAACTGTTTTTT.

The V and J genes are TRBV11-2 and TRBJ2-3; 8 positions agree with TRBD2. Germline V CDR1 and CDR2: SGHAT, FQNNGV. V was clipped by 2 bases and J by 4 bases; unmatched bases: 5. The length of the CDR3 is 15 residues. The CDR3 region is CASSLSGSRADTQYF. CDR3 sequence (DNA): TGTGCCAGCAGCTTAAGCGGGAGTCGGGCAGATACGCAGTATTTT.

V and J are TRBV29-1 and TRBJ1-1; D is undetermined. V lost 1 base to trimming and J lost 11 bases, with 17 bases between them. From germline, CDR1 is SQVTM and CDR2 ANQGSEA. The CDR3 has 13 residues. The CDR3 bases are TGCAGCGTTGAAGTTCCCGGCTCCTATGGGGCTTTCTTT. Protein product: CSVEVPGSYGAFF.

The V gene is TRBV19, the J gene TRBJ1-5, with D perhaps TRBD1 (5 bases). The V end was cut by 3 bases, the J end by 2 bases, with 11 bases between. Per the germline V gene, CDR1 is LNHDA and CDR2 is SQIVND (reference sequence). The CDR3 sequence is 15 residues long. Here the CDR3 DNA reads TGTGCCAGTAGTATCGGGGGAGTGGGCAATCAGCCCCAGCATTTT. It codes for CASSIGGVGNQPQHF.

This chain joins TRBV19 and TRBJ1-1; 10 bases line up with TRBD1. Germline values: CDR1 LNHDA, CDR2 SQIVND (reference sequence). V lost 11 bases, J lost 12 bases, and 9 bases stayed unmatched. The CDR3 covers 11 residues. The CDR3 sequence: CACGVDRGPFF. As DNA, the CDR3 is TGTGCCTGCGGAGTTGACAGGGGGCCTTTCTTT.

The V and J genes are TRBV7-6 and TRBJ2-7; D remains unclear. Deletions cut 1 base from V and 0 bases from J, with 7 bases between. The germline V gene has CDR1 SGHVS and CDR2 FNYEAQ. The CDR3 loop spans 14 amino acids. The CDR3 DNA reads as TGTGCCAGCAGCTTAGGGCAGAACTCCTACGAGCAGTACTTC. It yields the protein CASSLGQNSYEQYF.

The chain links TRBV4-2 to TRBJ2-1; 8 positions agree with TRBD1. CDR1 and CDR2 from the germline V gene are LGHNA and YNFKEQ. Losses at the gene ends were 1 base for V and 7 bases for J; bases not matched to a gene: 9. This CDR3 has 16 amino acids. CDR3 in DNA: TGTGCCAGCAGCCAAGGAAGCACAGGGGGTTGGAATGAGCAGTTCTTC. Translation: CASSQGSTGGWNEQFF.

The chain combines TRBV7-2 with TRBJ2-7; possibly TRBD1 for D (6 bases). The length of the CDR3 is 15 residues. V dropped 1 base and J dropped 6 bases, with 16 bases sitting between them. Germline CDR1 and CDR2: SGHTA and FQGNSA. DNA for the CDR3: TGTGCCAGCAGCTTAGTGGGGACACGGGGCGCCGAGCAGTACTTC. Translated: CASSLVGTRGAEQYF.

The V call is TRBV6-5, the J call TRBJ1-2, with D hard to call. The germline V gene has CDR1 MNHEY and CDR2 SVGAGI. The CDR3 runs 13 residues. Trimming pared 6 bases from V and 0 bases from J, leaving 8 bases between. CDR3 DNA sequence: TGTGCCAGCAGGAGGCCCTCTAACTATGGCTACACCTTC. It is translated as CASRRPSNYGYTF.

This chain joins TRBV11-3 and TRBJ2-7; D call uncertain. The CDR3 is 16 amino acids. Germline V gene lookup returns CDR1 SGHNT and CDR2 YENEEA. Trimming removed 5 bases at V and 0 bases at J, with 17 bases between. In nucleotides, the CDR3 is TGTGCCAGCAGCCCGAACGCATTGACCTCCTCCTACGAGCAGTACTTC. Translating it yields CASSPNALTSSYEQYF.

The chain uses TRBV4-1 and TRBJ1-4, with D maybe TRBD1 (5 bases). The V and J ends lost 5 bases and 5 bases respectively, with 15 bases between them. This CDR3 has 15 residues. CDR1 is MGHRA, CDR2 YSYEKL, per germline. CDR3 region: CASSNPWGLNEKLFF. The CDR3 DNA sequence: TGCGCCAGCAGCAACCCGTGGGGCTTAAATGAAAAACTGTTTTTT.

CDR3 coding DNA: TGTGCCAGCTCCCCAAGGGGACGGAACACTGAAGCTTTCTTT. Protein product: CASSPRGRNTEAFF. The chain employs TRBV18 and TRBJ1-1; D may be TRBD1 (5 bases). V lost 6 bases, J lost 1 base, and 12 bases lay in between. Germline V gene sequence: CDR1 KGHSH, CDR2 LQKENI. The CDR3 is made up of 14 amino acids.

The count of this clone is one. This rearrangement joins TRBV7-9 to TRBJ1-5; no clear D. The CDR3 length is 15 residues. Trimming removed 7 bases from V and 0 bases from J, with 13 bases in between. The V gene's germline CDR1 is SEHNR and CDR2 FQNEAQ (reference sequence). The DNA for the CDR3 is TGTGCCAGCACCAAACAAGGCGATAGCAATCAGCCCCAGCATTTT. It yields the protein CASTKQGDSNQPQHF.

The sample holds one count of this clone. V usage is TRBV5-4 and J usage is TRBJ2-7; 8 nucleotides match TRBD2. Germline V CDR1 and CDR2: SGHNT, YYREEE (reference sequence). The V gene end was trimmed by 2 bases and the J gene end by 6 bases; junction bases not matched to a gene: 10. This CDR3 spans 15 amino acids. The CDR3 protein is CASSFERGTRGEQYF. The CDR3 nucleotides read TGTGCCAGCAGCTTTGAGCGGGGGACCAGGGGCGAGCAGTACTTC.